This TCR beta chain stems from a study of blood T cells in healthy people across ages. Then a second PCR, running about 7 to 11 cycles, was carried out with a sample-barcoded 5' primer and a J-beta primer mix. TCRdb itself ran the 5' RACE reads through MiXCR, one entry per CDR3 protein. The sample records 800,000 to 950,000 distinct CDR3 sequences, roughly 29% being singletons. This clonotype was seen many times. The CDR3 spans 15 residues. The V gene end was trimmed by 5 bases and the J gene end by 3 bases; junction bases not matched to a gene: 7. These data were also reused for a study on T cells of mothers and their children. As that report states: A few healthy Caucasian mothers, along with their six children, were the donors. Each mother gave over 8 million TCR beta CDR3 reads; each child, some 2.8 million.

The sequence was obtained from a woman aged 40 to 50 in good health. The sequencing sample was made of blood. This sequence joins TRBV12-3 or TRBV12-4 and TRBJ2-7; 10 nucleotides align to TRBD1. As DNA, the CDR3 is TGTGCCAGCAGTCCGACAGGGGGCGCAATCTACGAGCAGTACTTC. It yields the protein CASSPTGGAIYEQYF.